Shown below are 25 T cell receptor beta chains from a single sample sequenced in a study of T cells in tuberculosis. Data came from immunoSEQ multiplex PCR; TCRdb stores just in-frame clones and leaves some out. Here the sample spans tens of thousands of clones, roughly 97% being singletons. Material for sequencing was PBMCs. The origin of the receptors is a donor aged 10-35 years with latent tuberculosis or without tuberculosis infection.

The CDR3 sequence: CARPNRDETQYF. CDR3 nucleotides: TGTGCCAGACCTAACAGGGATGAGACCCAGTACTTC. The rearrangement joins TRBV27 to TRBJ2-5, with D perhaps TRBD1 (6 bases). CDR1 MNHEY and CDR2 SMNVEV come from the germline V gene (reference sequence). The CDR3 loop spans 12 amino acids. The ends were cut back, 9 bases at V and 5 bases at J, with 13 bases in the middle.

V is TRBV30 and J is TRBJ1-1; a weak D match, TRBD1 (5 bases). V lost 2 bases, J lost 4 bases, and 17 bases lay in between. The CDR3 has 15 amino acids. The germline CDR1 and CDR2 sequences are GTSNPN and SVGIG (reference sequence). CDR3 in amino acids: CAWSTPGPGGTEAFF. CDR3 nucleotides: TGTGCCTGGAGTACACCGGGCCCCGGGGGCACTGAAGCTTTCTTT. The variable domain in full, with the rest retrieved from reference TRBV30 and TRBJ1-1, is SQTIHQWPATLVQPVGSPLSLECTVEGTSNPNLYWYRQAAGRGLQLLFYSVGIGQISSEVPQNLSASRPQDRQFILSSKKLLLSDSGFYLCAWSTPGPGGTEAFFGQGTRLTVV.

This sequence joins TRBV10-2 and TRBJ2-5; possible D gene TRBD2, 5 bases. V was trimmed by 6 bases and J by 2 bases, leaving 10 bases between them. Per germline, CDR1 WSHSY and CDR2 SAAADI. The CDR3 has 13 residues. The CDR3 nucleotides are TGCGCCAGCAGAGCCGGGATGCAAGAGACCCAGTACTTC. Protein: CASRAGMQETQYF.

V usage is TRBV6-5 and J usage is TRBJ1-2; TRBD1 might be the D (5 bases). The CDR3 contains 12 residues. V lost 5 bases, J lost 4 bases, and 8 bases lay in between. CDR1 and CDR2 from the germline V gene are MNHEY and SVGAGI. In nucleotides, the CDR3 is TGTGCCAGCAGTCGAGACAGCTATGGCTACACCTTC. It translates to CASSRDSYGYTF.

This sequence joins TRBV5-1 and TRBJ2-1; 11 bases are a match to TRBD2. The CDR3 runs 17 residues. Trimming cost V 0 bases and J 4 bases; bases outside gene matches: 6. Germline CDR1 is SGHRS and CDR2 is YFSETQ. The CDR3 DNA sequence: TGCGCCAGCAGCTTGGGTGGGACTAGCGGCGAATACAATGAGCAGTTCTTC. This codes for CASSLGGTSGEYNEQFF.

V is TRBV7-6 and J is TRBJ1-6; possibly TRBD1 for D (6 bases). This CDR3 spans 17 amino acids. Trimming removed 1 base from V and 0 bases from J, with 10 bases in between. Looked up from germline, CDR1 is SGHVS and CDR2 is FNYEAQ. DNA of the CDR3: TGTGCCAGCAGCTTAGGGGGGCCGAGCTCCTATAATTCACCCCTCCACTTT. It codes for CASSLGGPSSYNSPLHF.

The rearrangement links TRBV7-2 to TRBJ2-1; the match to TRBD2 covers 10 bases. The CDR3 covers 18 residues. After removal of 1 base from V and 3 bases from J, the junction contained 9 bases not matched to a gene. Per the germline V gene, CDR1 is SGHTA and CDR2 is FQGNSA. As DNA, the CDR3 is TGTGCCAGCAGCTTAGGCCATACGCTAGCGGGGGACTACAATGAGCAGTTCTTC. This translates into CASSLGHTLAGDYNEQFF.

This chain joins TRBV10-2 and TRBJ2-3, with unresolved D. This CDR3 region has 10 residues. CDR1 WSHSY and CDR2 SAAADI come from the germline V gene. V dropped 11 bases and J dropped 6 bases, with 9 bases sitting between them. This CDR3 is CAVGPDTQYF. CDR3 nucleotide sequence: TGCGCCGTGGGCCCGGATACGCAGTATTTT.

As DNA, the CDR3 is TGTGCCAGCAGTTCCTCTGACAGGGGAAGTAATCAGCCCCAGCATTTT. This sequence encodes CASSSSDRGSNQPQHF. The chain is built from TRBV6-6 and TRBJ1-5, with TRBD1 matching 8 bases. Germline-derived CDR1 and CDR2 are MNHNY and SVGAGI (reference sequence). The V segment lost 4 bases and the J segment 4 bases; nucleotides outside the gene matches: 9. This CDR3 spans 16 amino acids.

The chain employs TRBV7-9 and TRBJ2-1; weak D call: TRBD1 (6 bases). The germline CDR1 and CDR2 sequences are SEHNR and FQNEAQ (reference sequence). V was pared by 5 bases and J by 0 bases, with 14 bases between. The CDR3 is 16 amino acids. The CDR3 nucleotides read TGTGCCAGCAGCCTCCTTCAGGGGATCTCCTACAATGAGCAGTTCTTC. Encoded protein: CASSLLQGISYNEQFF.

This clone appeared once. This chain uses TRBV2 with TRBJ1-1; TRBD1 matches at 12 bases. The CDR3 has 14 amino acids. Germline V gene data show CDR1 as SNHLY and CDR2 as FYNNEI. V shed 10 bases, J shed 7 bases, and the junction held 10 bases outside the gene matches. CDR3 sequence reads: CATNRDRGRGEAFF. CDR3 DNA: TGTGCCACAAACCGGGACAGGGGGCGCGGTGAAGCTTTCTTT.

The chain carries TRBV6-4 and TRBJ2-7, with 11 positions matching TRBD2. This CDR3 has 16 residues. Germline CDR1 reads MRHNA; CDR2 reads SNTAGT. The trim removed 7 bases at V and 2 bases at J, leaving 10 bases unmatched. CDR3 in DNA: TGTGCCAGCACCTTACTACGACTAGCGGGGACCTACGAGCAGTACTTC. Translated: CASTLLRLAGTYEQYF.

The chain recombines TRBV11-2 with TRBJ1-1; D remains unclear. This CDR3 is 17 amino acids long. From germline, CDR1 is SGHAT and CDR2 FQNNGV. Trimming removed 5 bases from V and 1 base from J, with 20 bases in between. The CDR3 DNA reads as TGTGCCAGCAGCACAGAGGTTTCCGGGGTCAGGAACACTGAAGCTTTCTTT. Translation: CASSTEVSGVRNTEAFF. The variable domain in full, with the rest retrieved from reference TRBV11-2 and TRBJ1-1, is EAGVAQSPRYKIIEKRQSVAFWCNPISGHATLYWYQQILGQGPKLLIQFQNNGVVDDSQLPKDRFSAERLKGVDSTLKIQPAKLEDSAVYLCASSTEVSGVRNTEAFFGQGTRLTVV.

This clone was recorded once. V gene TRBV27 combines with J gene TRBJ2-3, with D tentatively TRBD2 (7 bases). V was clipped by 4 bases and J by 4 bases, with 18 bases between them. The CDR3 totals 16 residues. CDR1 is MNHEY and CDR2 is SMNVEV in the germline V gene (reference sequence). CDR3 DNA sequence: TGTGCCAGCAGTTCCTTACTAAGGGGGGGTTCAGATACGCAGTATTTT. Protein sequence: CASSSLLRGGSDTQYF.

In nucleotides, the CDR3 is TGTGCCAGCACCCCGTCAGCGGTCCAAGAGACCCAGTACTTC. Its translation is CASTPSAVQETQYF. The rearrangement joins TRBV6-1 to TRBJ2-5, with a tentative D call TRBD2 (5 bases). The ends were cut back, 7 bases at V and 1 base at J, with 13 bases in the middle. Germline V lookup: CDR1 MNHNS, CDR2 SASEGT. The CDR3 sequence is 14 residues long.

This chain uses TRBV27 with TRBJ1-5; 8 nucleotides match TRBD1. Germline values: CDR1 MNHEY, CDR2 SMNVEV (reference sequence). V trimming: 2 bases; J trimming: 3 bases; junction bases outside the gene matches: 3. There are 15 residues in the CDR3. CDR3 residues: CASSLRQGYNQPQHF. In DNA form, the CDR3 reads TGTGCCAGCAGTTTACGACAGGGGTACAATCAGCCCCAGCATTTT.

The chain carries TRBV9 and TRBJ1-3, with D maybe TRBD1 (5 bases). The V gene lost 2 bases and the J gene lost 4 bases, with 13 bases spanning the gap. This CDR3 has 15 residues. Germline CDR1 reads SGDLS; CDR2 reads YYNGEE. CDR3 in amino acids: CASSVGQTQGNTIYF. The CDR3 DNA reads TGTGCCAGCAGCGTGGGGCAGACTCAGGGAAACACCATATATTTT.

This clone showed up just once. V is TRBV30 and J is TRBJ2-3; no firm D call. Germline V gene lookup returns CDR1 GTSNPN and CDR2 SVGIG (reference sequence). There are 15 residues in the CDR3. Trimming took off 2 bases at V and 4 bases at J, with 16 bases between the two ends. CDR3 in DNA: TGTGCCTGGAGTCGCCCAGGCCTCACGGCAGATACGCAGTATTTT. Residues: CAWSRPGLTADTQYF.

The genes are TRBV6-1 and TRBJ2-7, with a possible D match to TRBD2 (6 bases). Germline assignment: CDR1 MNHNS and CDR2 SASEGT. The V end was cut by 1 base, the J end by 2 bases, with 6 bases between. CDR3 length: 13 amino acids. The CDR3 region is CASSEGEAYEQYF. The CDR3 DNA reads as TGTGCCAGCAGTGAAGGGGAGGCCTACGAGCAGTACTTC.

The chain has TRBV18 and TRBJ2-7, with 7 bases lining up with TRBD2. Germline V CDR1 and CDR2: KGHSH, LQKENI. The ends lost 1 base at V and 6 bases at J; junction bases unmatched: 0. The CDR3 extends over 12 amino acids. The CDR3 loop reads CASSPREGEQYF. The CDR3 DNA is TGTGCCAGCTCACCACGGGAGGGCGAGCAGTACTTC.

The chain recombines TRBV9 with TRBJ2-3; 8 bases are a match to TRBD2. J gave up 2 bases and V 4 bases, and 21 bases lay outside the gene matches. The CDR3 extends over 20 amino acids. Germline-derived CDR1 and CDR2 are SGDLS and YYNGEE. Written as DNA, the CDR3 is TGTGCCAGCAGCTCTCCCGTTTTTAGCGGGATACAAGCCTTCACAGATACGCAGTATTTT. This gives the protein CASSSPVFSGIQAFTDTQYF. Drawing the rest from reference TRBV9 and TRBJ2-3, the complete variable domain is DSGVTQTPKHLITATGQRVTLRCSPRSGDLSVYWYQQSLDQGLQFLIQYYNGEERAKGNILERFSAQQFPDLHSELNLSSLELGDSALYFCASSSPVFSGIQAFTDTQYFGPGTRLTVL.

V gene TRBV5-4 combines with J gene TRBJ2-3; weak D call: TRBD1 (6 bases). Germline loops: CDR1 SGHNT, CDR2 YYREEE (reference sequence). The CDR3 totals 14 residues. The V end lost 4 bases, the J end lost 6 bases, and 15 bases lay between the germline ends. The CDR3 nucleotides are TGTGCCAGCAGCCCCCAGAACAGGGCTGATACGCAGTATTTT. Translating gives CASSPQNRADTQYF.

The J gene is TRBJ1-2, the V gene TRBV5-1, with D unclear. The CDR3 consists of 14 residues. The germline CDR1 and CDR2 sequences are SGHRS and YFSETQ. V gave up 0 bases and J gave up 1 base, with 7 bases separating them. The CDR3 protein is CASSLDGLNYGYTF. The CDR3 DNA reads as TGCGCCAGCAGCTTGGACGGACTTAACTATGGCTACACCTTC.

The chain links TRBV2 to TRBJ1-6; TRBD1 agrees at 7 bases. V lost 6 bases and J lost 1; bases outside the gene matches: 3. This CDR3 has 15 amino acids. Per germline, CDR1 SNHLY and CDR2 FYNNEI. Written as DNA, the CDR3 is TGTGCCAGCAGAGAACAGGGGTCCTATAATTCACCCCTCCACTTT. Its translation: CASREQGSYNSPLHF.

The genes are TRBV6-5 and TRBJ2-1, with 11 bases identical to TRBD2. With 6 bases clipped from V and 6 bases from J, the junction kept 7 bases outside the gene matches. CDR1 MNHEY and CDR2 SVGAGI come from the germline V gene. The CDR3 sequence is 15 residues long. CDR3 protein: CASRSASGGPNEQFF. As DNA, the CDR3 is TGTGCCAGCAGATCAGCTAGCGGGGGGCCCAATGAGCAGTTCTTC.